This T cell receptor beta chain was recorded in a study of Ad26.COV2.S vaccination and SARS-CoV-2 variants. Study details: The study gave Ad26.COV2.S intramuscularly, once or twice 56 days apart.

Only in-frame clones appear in the TCRdb table, and some are missing; sequencing was by immunoSEQ multiplex PCR. The sample comprises about 350,000 clones, about 87% of which are singletons, and 6.4% rests with the top ten. Treatment denoted: some 20 received Ad26.COV2.S at low or high dose, single or two shots; 5 received placebo; per-sample allocation not given. The study sampled participants on day 63 after the first vaccine or placebo injection. The donor's status was that of an adult aged 18-55 years in Boston. V was pared by 1 base and J by 0 bases, with 11 bases between. CDR3 size: 16 residues. CDR1 is SGHNT and CDR2 is YYREEE in the germline V gene (reference sequence).

The sample in question was peripheral blood, obtained in a trial of Ad26.COV2.S vaccine versus placebo. The receptor's source is a person between 18 and 65 years old who received the Ad26.COV2.S COVID-19 vaccine or a placebo. V gene TRBV5-4 combines with J gene TRBJ1-5, with D possibly TRBD1 on 6 matching bases. CDR3 nucleotide sequence: TGTGCCAGCAGCTTGTGGGGGCAGGGTAGCAATCAGCCCCAGCATTTT. Encoded protein: CASSLWGQGSNQPQHF.